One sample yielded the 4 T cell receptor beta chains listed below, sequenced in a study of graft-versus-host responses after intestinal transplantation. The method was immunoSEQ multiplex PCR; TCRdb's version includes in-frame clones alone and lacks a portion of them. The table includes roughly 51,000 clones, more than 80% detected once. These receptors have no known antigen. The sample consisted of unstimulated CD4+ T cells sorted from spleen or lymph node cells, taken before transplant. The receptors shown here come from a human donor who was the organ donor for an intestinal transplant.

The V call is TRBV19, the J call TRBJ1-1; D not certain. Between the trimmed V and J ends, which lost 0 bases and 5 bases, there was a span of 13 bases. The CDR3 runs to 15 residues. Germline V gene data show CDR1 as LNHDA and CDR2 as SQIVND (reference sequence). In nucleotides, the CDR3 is TGTGCCAGTAGTATAGAGGCGTCCTCGGGGACTGAAGCTTTCTTT. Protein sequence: CASSIEASSGTEAFF.

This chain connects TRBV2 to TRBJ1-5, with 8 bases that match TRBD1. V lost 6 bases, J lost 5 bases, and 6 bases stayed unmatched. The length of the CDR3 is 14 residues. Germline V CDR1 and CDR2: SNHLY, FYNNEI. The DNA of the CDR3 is TGTGCCAGCAGATTGGACAGGGCCGATCAGCCCCAGCATTTT. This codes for CASRLDRADQPQHF.

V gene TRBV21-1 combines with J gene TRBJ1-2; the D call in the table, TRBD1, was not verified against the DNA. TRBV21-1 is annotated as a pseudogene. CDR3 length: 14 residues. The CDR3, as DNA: TGTGCCAGCAGCAAAGACCGGGACAGGGGGGGCTACACCTTC. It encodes CASSKDRDRGGYTF.

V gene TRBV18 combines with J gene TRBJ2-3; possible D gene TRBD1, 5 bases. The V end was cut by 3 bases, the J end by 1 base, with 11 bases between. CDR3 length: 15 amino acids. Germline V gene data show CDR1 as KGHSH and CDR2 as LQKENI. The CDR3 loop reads CASSPSRGRTDTQYF. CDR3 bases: TGTGCCAGCTCACCGTCAAGGGGCCGCACAGATACGCAGTATTTT.